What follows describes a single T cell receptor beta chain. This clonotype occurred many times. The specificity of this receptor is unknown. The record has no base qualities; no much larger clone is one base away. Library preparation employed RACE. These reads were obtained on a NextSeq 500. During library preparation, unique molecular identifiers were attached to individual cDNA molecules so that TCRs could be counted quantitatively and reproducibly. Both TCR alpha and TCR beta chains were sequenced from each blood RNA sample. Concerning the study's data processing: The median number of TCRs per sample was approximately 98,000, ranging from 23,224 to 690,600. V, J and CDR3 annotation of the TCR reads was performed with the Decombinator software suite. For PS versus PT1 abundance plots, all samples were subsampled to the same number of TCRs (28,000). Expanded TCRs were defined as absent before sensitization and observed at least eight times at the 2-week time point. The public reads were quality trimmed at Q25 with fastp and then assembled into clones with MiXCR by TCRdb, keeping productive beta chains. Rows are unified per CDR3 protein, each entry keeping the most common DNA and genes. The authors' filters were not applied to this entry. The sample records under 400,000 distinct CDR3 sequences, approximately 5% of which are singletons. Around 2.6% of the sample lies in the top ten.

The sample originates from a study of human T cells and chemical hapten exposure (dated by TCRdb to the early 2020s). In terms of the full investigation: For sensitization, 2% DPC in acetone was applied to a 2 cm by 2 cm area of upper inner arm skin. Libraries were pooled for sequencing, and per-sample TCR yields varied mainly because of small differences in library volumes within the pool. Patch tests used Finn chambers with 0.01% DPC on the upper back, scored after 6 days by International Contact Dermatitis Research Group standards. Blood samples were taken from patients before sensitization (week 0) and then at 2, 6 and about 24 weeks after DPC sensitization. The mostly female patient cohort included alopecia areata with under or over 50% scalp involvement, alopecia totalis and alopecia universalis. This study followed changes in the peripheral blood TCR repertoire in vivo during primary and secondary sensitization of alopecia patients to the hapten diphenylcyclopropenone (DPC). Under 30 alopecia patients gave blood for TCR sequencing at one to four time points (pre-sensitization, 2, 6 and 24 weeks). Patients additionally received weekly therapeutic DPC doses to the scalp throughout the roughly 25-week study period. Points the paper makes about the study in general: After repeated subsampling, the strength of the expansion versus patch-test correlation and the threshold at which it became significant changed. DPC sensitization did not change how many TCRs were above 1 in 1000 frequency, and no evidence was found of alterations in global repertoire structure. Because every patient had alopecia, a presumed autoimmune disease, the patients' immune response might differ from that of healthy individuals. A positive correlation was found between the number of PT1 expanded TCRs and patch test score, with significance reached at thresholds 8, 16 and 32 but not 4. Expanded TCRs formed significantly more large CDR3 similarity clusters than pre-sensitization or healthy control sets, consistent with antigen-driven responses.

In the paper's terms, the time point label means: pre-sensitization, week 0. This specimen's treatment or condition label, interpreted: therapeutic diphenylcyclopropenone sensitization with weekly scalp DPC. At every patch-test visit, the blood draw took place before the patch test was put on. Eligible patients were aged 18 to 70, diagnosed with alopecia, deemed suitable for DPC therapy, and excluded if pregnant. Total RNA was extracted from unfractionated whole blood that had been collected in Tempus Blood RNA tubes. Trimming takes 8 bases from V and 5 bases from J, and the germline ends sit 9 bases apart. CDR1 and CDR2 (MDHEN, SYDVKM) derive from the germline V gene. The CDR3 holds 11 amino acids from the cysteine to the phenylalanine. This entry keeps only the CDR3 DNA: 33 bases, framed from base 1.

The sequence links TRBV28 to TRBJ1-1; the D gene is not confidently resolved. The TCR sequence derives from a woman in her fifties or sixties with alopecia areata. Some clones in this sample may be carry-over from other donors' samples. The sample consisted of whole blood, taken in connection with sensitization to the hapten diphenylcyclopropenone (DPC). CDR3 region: CASAIGTEAFF. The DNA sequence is TGTGCCAGCGCCATAGGGACTGAAGCTTTCTTT. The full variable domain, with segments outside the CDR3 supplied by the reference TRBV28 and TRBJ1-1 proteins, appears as DVKVTQSSRYLVKRTGEKVFLECVQDMDHENMFWYRQDPGLGLRLIYFSYDVKMKEKGDIPEGYSVSREKKERFSLILESASTNQTSMYLCASAIGTEAFFGQGTRLTVV.